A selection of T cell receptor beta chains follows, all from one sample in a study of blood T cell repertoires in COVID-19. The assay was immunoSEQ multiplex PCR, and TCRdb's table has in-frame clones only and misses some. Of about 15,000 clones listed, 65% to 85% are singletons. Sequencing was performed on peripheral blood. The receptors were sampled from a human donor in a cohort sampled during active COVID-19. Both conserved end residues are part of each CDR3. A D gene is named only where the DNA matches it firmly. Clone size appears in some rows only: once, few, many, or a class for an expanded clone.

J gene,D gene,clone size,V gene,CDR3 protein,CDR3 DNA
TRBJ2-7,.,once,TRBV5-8,CASSSLTYEQYF,TGTGCCAGCAGCTCCTTAACCTACGAGCAGTACTTC
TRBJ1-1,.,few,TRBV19,CASSMALMNTEAFF,TGTGCCAGTAGTATGGCCCTTATGAACACTGAAGCTTTCTTT
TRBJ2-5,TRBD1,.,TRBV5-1,CASSESRDRGMETQYF,TGCGCCAGCAGCGAGTCCCGGGACAGGGGTATGGAGACCCAGTACTTC
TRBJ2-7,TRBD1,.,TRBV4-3,CASSQDRGRYEQYF,TGCGCCAGCAGCCAAGACAGGGGGCGGTACGAGCAGTACTTC
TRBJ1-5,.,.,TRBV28,CASKWQGGQPQHF,TGTGCCAGTAAGTGGCAGGGCGGTCAGCCCCAGCATTTT
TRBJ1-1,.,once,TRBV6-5,CASTSGATEAFF,TGTGCCAGCACCTCAGGGGCTACTGAAGCTTTCTTT
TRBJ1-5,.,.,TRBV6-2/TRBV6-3,CASSYDPGLQPQHF,TGTGCCAGCAGTTATGACCCAGGGTTACAGCCCCAGCATTTT
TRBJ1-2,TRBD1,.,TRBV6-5,CASSPGQGSKYGYTF,TGTGCCAGCAGCCCCGGACAGGGCTCAAAGTATGGCTACACCTTC
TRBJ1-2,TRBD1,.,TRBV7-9,CASSKTGTGDGYTF,TGTGCCAGCAGCAAAACCGGGACAGGGGATGGCTACACCTTC
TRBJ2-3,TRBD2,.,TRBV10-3,CAISESASGSTSDTQYF,TGTGCCATCAGTGAGTCCGCTAGCGGGAGTACGTCAGATACGCAGTATTTT
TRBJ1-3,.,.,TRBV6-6,CASSYRVVDTIYF,TGTGCCAGCAGTTATCGGGTGGTCGACACCATATATTTT
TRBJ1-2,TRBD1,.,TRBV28,CATTKTGNYGYTF,TGTGCCACCACGAAGACAGGGAACTATGGCTACACCTTC
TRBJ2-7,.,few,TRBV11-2,CASTPGREYHEQYF,TGTGCCAGCACCCCTGGCAGGGAATACCACGAGCAGTACTTC
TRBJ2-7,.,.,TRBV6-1,CASSEVPSSSYEQYF,TGTGCCAGCAGTGAAGTTCCCTCCAGCTCCTACGAGCAGTACTTC
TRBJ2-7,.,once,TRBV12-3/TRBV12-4,CASSLAVPYEQYF,TGTGCCAGCAGTTTGGCAGTCCCCTACGAGCAGTACTTC
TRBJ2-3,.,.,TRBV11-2,CASSLVRGSSGSTDTQYF,TGTGCCAGCAGCTTAGTTAGGGGTAGTAGCGGAAGCACAGATACGCAGTATTTT
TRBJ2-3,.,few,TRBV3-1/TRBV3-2,CASSQVAGAPTDTQYF,TGTGCCAGCAGCCAAGTCGCGGGGGCCCCCACAGATACGCAGTATTTT
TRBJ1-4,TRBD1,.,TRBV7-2,CASRNGQGNEKLFF,TGTGCCAGCAGAAACGGACAGGGAAACGAAAAACTGTTTTTT
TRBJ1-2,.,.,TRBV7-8,CASSHDRNYGYTF,TGTGCCAGCAGCCACGACAGAAACTATGGCTACACCTTC
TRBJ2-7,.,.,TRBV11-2,CASSLGDGWRGEQYF,TGTGCCAGCAGCTTAGGCGACGGATGGCGGGGCGAGCAGTACTTC
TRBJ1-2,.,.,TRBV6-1,CASSDFRGGYTF,TGTGCCAGCAGTGATTTCAGAGGCGGCTACACCTTC
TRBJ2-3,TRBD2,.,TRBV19,CASSRQGLAASTDTQYF,TGTGCCAGTAGTAGACAAGGACTAGCGGCTAGCACAGATACGCAGTATTTT
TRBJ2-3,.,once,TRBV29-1,CSAAYGGSTDTQYF,TGCAGCGCCGCGTATGGCGGGAGCACAGATACGCAGTATTTT
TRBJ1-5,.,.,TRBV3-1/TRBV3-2,CASSLGRPPQPQHF,TGTGCCAGCAGCCTGGGCCGACCACCCCAGCCCCAGCATTTT
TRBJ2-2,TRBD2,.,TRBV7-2,CASSLAILAANTGELFF,TGTGCCAGCAGCTTAGCGATCCTAGCGGCGAACACCGGGGAGCTGTTTTTT
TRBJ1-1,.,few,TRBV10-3,CAISGTGTTEAFF,TGTGCCATCAGTGGTACAGGTACGACTGAAGCTTTCTTT
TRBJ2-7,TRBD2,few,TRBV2,CASSGLAGFYEQYF,TGTGCCAGCAGCGGACTAGCGGGGTTCTACGAGCAGTACTTC
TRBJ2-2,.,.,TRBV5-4,CASSSDSVVTGELFF,TGTGCCAGCAGTTCGGACAGCGTGGTCACCGGGGAGCTGTTTTTT
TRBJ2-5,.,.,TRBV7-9,CASSSIRVGETQYF,TGTGCCAGCAGCTCAATCAGGGTCGGTGAGACCCAGTACTTC
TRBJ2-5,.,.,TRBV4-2,CASSQDRLARETQYF,TGTGCCAGCAGCCAAGATAGGCTAGCAAGGGAGACCCAGTACTTC
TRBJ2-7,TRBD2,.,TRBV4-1,CASSQESSGRAYEQYF,TGCGCCAGCAGCCAAGAATCCAGCGGGAGGGCCTACGAGCAGTACTTC
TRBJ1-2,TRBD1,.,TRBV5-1,CASSLTGGVGYTF,TGCGCCAGCAGCCTGACAGGGGGTGTTGGCTACACCTTC
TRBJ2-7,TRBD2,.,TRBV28,CATSRGGLEYEQYF,TGTGCCACCAGCCGTGGGGGACTAGAGTACGAGCAGTACTTC
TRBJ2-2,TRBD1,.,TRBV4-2,CASSRDPTTGRYTGELFF,TGTGCCAGCAGCCGGGACCCAACGACAGGGCGATACACCGGGGAGCTGTTTTTT
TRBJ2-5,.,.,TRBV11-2,CASSSGETQYF,TGTGCCAGCAGTTCCGGAGAGACCCAGTACTTC
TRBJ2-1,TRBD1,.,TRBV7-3,CASSWKEGQGVGEQFF,TGTGCCAGCAGCTGGAAAGAGGGGCAGGGGGTAGGGGAGCAGTTCTTC
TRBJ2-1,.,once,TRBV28,CASSLGGAYNEQFF,TGTGCCAGCAGTTTAGGCGGGGCCTACAATGAGCAGTTCTTC
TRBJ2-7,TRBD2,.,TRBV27,CASSKTGEASGSLYEQYF,TGTGCCAGCAGTAAGACAGGGGAGGCTAGCGGGAGTCTCTACGAGCAGTACTTC
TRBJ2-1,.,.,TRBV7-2,CASSLDQRNEQFF,TGTGCCAGCAGCTTAGACCAACGGAATGAGCAGTTCTTC
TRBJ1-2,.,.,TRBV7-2,CASSPGGIDYGYTF,TGTGCCAGCAGCCCGGGGGGGATCGACTATGGCTACACCTTC
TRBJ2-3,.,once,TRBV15,CATSRDGGPDTQYF,TGTGCCACCAGCAGAGACGGGGGGCCAGATACGCAGTATTTT
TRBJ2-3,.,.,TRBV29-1,CSVEVGSGTDTQYF,TGCAGCGTTGAAGTGGGCTCCGGCACAGATACGCAGTATTTT
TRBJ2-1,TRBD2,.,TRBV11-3,CASSLVGPTSGGYNEQFF,TGTGCCAGCAGCTTAGTGGGCCCGACTAGCGGGGGTTACAATGAGCAGTTCTTC
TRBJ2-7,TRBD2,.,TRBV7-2,CASSLGGADYEQYF,TGTGCCAGCAGCCTCGGGGGGGCAGACTACGAGCAGTACTTC
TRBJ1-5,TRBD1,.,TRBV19,CASRLTGGFNQPQHF,TGTGCCAGTAGATTGACAGGGGGCTTCAATCAGCCCCAGCATTTT
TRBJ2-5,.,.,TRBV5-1,CASSSYGGVRETQYF,TGCGCCAGCAGCTCTTACGGGGGAGTAAGAGAGACCCAGTACTTC
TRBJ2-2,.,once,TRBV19,CASRGLFGSSNTGELFF,TGTGCCAGCCGGGGACTTTTCGGGTCCTCGAACACCGGGGAGCTGTTTTTT
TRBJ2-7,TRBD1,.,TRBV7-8,CASSQDRQGEQYF,TGTGCCAGCAGCCAGGACAGGCAAGGCGAGCAGTACTTC
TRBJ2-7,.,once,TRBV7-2,CASSLSPGVYEQYF,TGTGCCAGCAGCTTGAGCCCAGGGGTGTACGAGCAGTACTTC
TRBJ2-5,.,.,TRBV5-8,CASSLGQQETQYF,TGTGCCAGCAGCTTGGGACAGCAAGAGACCCAGTACTTC
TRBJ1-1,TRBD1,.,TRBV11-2,CASSSSYRGRGTEAFF,TGTGCCAGCAGCTCGAGTTACAGGGGGCGAGGTACTGAAGCTTTCTTT
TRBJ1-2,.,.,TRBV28,CASSKGGTEIYGYTF,TGTGCCAGCAGCAAAGGGGGTACAGAAATCTATGGCTACACCTTC
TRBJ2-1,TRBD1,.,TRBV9,CASSSHRTGAIDEQFF,TGTGCCAGCAGCTCCCACCGGACAGGGGCTATCGATGAGCAGTTCTTC
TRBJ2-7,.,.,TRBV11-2,CASSSSTKTYEQYF,TGTGCCAGCAGCTCAAGCACGAAAACCTACGAGCAGTACTTC
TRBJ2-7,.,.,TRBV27,CASSLAGSSYEQYF,TGTGCCAGCAGTTTAGCGGGGAGCTCCTACGAGCAGTACTTC
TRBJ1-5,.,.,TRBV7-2,CASSSRNGGAPQHF,TGTGCCAGCAGCTCAAGAAACGGTGGAGCGCCCCAGCATTTT
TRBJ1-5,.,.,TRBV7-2,CASRFGQNQPQHF,TGTGCCAGCAGATTCGGACAGAATCAGCCCCAGCATTTT
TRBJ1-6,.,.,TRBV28,CASSLRRSSYNSPLHF,TGTGCCAGCAGTTTACGTAGGAGCTCCTATAATTCACCCCTCCACTTT
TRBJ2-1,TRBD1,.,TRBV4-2,CASSQGTGNDEQFF,TGTGCCAGCAGCCAAGGGACAGGGAACGATGAGCAGTTCTTC
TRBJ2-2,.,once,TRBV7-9,CASSSRFTGELFF,TGTGCCAGCAGCTCGAGATTCACCGGGGAGCTGTTTTTT